The sequence of this TCR beta chain was determined in a study of blood T cells in healthy people across ages (dated by TCRdb to 2015 to 2017). Turning to the overall study: In model experiments, template switching captured about one uniquely barcoded TCR beta cDNA molecule for every two T cells. The study measured age-related changes in TCR beta repertoire diversity using deep sequencing normalized with unique cDNA molecular identifiers. The donors were divided into four age groups: young (average approximately 17 years), middle-aged (about 39), aged (approximately 62) and long-lived (about 79). To avoid experimental bias, donors of different ages were spread randomly across the sequencing lanes. For two donors (one aged 18 to 29 and one aged 80 or older), the study analyzed two additional independent replicas of 1 million unique cDNA reads from the same blood draw.

The table lists this clonotype with a few counts. This clone's antigen is unknown. The input lacks base qualities; no much larger clone sits a single base away. Libraries were constructed by 5' RACE. The instrument was an Illumina HiSeq 2500. A second PCR of roughly 7 to 11 cycles was performed with a sample-barcoded 5' primer and a J-beta primer mix. A unique molecular identifier was introduced onto each TCR beta cDNA molecule by a template-switch 5' adaptor carrying 12 random nucleotides. Each sample yielded at least 3 million CDR3-containing paired-end reads. The Mint cDNA synthesis kit, primed by a TRBC-specific oligonucleotide, was used to synthesize first-strand cDNA from all RNA. Following uracil-DNA glycosylase treatment, all cDNA underwent a first 18-cycle PCR with the universal primers M1SS and BC2_uni_R. In the source study's methods: For normalization, 1 million high-quality reads, each with a distinct molecular identifier, were randomly selected from each sample. Instead of being binned into consensus sequences, reads that shared molecular identifiers were thrown out. CDR3 identification, clonotype clustering and error correction used MiTCR with a Q25 quality threshold and the strictest error-elimination algorithm. A nonparametric unseen species model using Euler transformation provided a lower-bound estimate of total TCR beta diversity. The public reads were reanalyzed by TCRdb: fastp trimming at Q25, MiXCR alignment, in-frame beta chains only. Identical CDR3 protein sequences are pooled into one entry, listed with their most common genes and DNA. For this entry, the V and J calls and clone size follow TCRdb and not the study's own pipeline. The sample records hundreds of thousands of distinct CDR3 sequences, around 31% of which are singletons. Of the sample, roughly 14% falls within the top ten clones.

The investigation overall reported the following: Since profiling was done on bulk unsorted PBMCs, naive and antigen-experienced compartments could not be conclusively compared. The long-lived group showed more naive CD4+ T cells, fewer expanded clones and increased TCR diversity than the aged group, suggesting age selection. Donor CMV infection status was unknown, potentially confounding age-related changes in expanded clonotypes. A strong correlation was found between observed TCR beta diversity and the percentage of naive T cells measured by flow cytometry. Total diversity estimates from one million sequenced T cells were considered lower bounds and underestimates. Observed TCR beta diversity per million T cells fell roughly linearly with age, and a significant reduction was already apparent by age roughly 41.

Here V drops 1 base and J drops 13 bases, and the junction holds 9 bases not matched to any gene. Including the terminal cysteine and phenylalanine, the CDR3 comprises 15 residues. Of the read, only the CDR3 DNA is kept; its 45 bases are in frame from base 1. Systemically healthy Caucasian individuals from Russia, approximately 39 in total and aged about 6 to 90 years, were included as donors. Roughly 10 milliliters of peripheral blood were drawn from each donor into EDTA-treated Vacutainer tubes. Ficoll-Paque density-gradient centrifugation was used to isolate PBMCs, with at least 6.5 million per sample. Total RNA was extracted from PBMCs with Trizol reagent, with at least 6 micrograms obtained per sample. For every donor, flow cytometry on a PBMC aliquot measured the percentage of naive CD45RAhigh/CD27high T cells.

The sequence came from a woman aged 80 or over in good health. The rearranged segments are TRBV12-3 or TRBV12-4 and TRBJ2-5, with 13 junctional bases fitting TRBD2. The sequenced sample was blood. The nucleotide sequence is TGTGCCAGCAGTTTAGTGGGACTAGCGGGGTCCGAGCGGTACTTC. This yields the protein CASSLVGLAGSERYF.